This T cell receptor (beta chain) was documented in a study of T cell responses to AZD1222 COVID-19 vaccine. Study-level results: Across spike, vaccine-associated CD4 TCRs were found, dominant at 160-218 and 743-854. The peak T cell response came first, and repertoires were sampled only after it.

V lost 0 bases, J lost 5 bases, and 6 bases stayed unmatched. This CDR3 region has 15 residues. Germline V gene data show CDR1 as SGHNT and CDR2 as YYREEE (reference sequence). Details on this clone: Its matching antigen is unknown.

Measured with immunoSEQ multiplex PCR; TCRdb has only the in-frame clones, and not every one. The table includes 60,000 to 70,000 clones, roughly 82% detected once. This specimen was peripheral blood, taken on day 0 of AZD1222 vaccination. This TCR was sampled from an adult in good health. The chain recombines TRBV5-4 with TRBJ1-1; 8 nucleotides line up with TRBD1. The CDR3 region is CASSLEGRGPTEAFF. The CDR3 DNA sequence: TGTGCCAGCAGCTTGGAGGGCAGGGGGCCGACTGAAGCTTTCTTT.